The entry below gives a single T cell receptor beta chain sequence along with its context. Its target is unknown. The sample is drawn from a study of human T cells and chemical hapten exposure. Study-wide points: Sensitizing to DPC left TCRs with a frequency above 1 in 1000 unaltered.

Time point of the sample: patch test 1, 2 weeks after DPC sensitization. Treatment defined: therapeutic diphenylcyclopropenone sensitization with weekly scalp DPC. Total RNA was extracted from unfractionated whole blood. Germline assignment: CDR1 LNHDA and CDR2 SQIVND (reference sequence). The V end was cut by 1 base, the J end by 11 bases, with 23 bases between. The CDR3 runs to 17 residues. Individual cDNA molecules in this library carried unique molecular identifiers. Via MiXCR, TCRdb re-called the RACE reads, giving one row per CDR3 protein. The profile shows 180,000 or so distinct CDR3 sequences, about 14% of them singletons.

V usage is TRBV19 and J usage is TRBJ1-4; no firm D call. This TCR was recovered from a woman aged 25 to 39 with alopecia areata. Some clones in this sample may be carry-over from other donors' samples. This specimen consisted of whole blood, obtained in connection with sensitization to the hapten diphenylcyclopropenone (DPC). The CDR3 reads CASSIGTAGDRRMKLFF. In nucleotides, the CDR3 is TGTGCCAGTAGTATAGGTACAGCGGGCGACCGCAGAATGAAACTGTTTTTT.